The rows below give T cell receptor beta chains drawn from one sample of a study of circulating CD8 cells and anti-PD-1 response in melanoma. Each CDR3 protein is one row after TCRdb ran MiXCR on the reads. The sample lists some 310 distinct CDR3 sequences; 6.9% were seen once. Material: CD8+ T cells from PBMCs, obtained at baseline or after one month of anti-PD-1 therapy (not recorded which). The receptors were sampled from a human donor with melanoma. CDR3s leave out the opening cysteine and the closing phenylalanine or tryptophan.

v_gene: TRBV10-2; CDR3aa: ASSETSTISYEQY
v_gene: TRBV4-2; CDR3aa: ASSQEAYYNEQF